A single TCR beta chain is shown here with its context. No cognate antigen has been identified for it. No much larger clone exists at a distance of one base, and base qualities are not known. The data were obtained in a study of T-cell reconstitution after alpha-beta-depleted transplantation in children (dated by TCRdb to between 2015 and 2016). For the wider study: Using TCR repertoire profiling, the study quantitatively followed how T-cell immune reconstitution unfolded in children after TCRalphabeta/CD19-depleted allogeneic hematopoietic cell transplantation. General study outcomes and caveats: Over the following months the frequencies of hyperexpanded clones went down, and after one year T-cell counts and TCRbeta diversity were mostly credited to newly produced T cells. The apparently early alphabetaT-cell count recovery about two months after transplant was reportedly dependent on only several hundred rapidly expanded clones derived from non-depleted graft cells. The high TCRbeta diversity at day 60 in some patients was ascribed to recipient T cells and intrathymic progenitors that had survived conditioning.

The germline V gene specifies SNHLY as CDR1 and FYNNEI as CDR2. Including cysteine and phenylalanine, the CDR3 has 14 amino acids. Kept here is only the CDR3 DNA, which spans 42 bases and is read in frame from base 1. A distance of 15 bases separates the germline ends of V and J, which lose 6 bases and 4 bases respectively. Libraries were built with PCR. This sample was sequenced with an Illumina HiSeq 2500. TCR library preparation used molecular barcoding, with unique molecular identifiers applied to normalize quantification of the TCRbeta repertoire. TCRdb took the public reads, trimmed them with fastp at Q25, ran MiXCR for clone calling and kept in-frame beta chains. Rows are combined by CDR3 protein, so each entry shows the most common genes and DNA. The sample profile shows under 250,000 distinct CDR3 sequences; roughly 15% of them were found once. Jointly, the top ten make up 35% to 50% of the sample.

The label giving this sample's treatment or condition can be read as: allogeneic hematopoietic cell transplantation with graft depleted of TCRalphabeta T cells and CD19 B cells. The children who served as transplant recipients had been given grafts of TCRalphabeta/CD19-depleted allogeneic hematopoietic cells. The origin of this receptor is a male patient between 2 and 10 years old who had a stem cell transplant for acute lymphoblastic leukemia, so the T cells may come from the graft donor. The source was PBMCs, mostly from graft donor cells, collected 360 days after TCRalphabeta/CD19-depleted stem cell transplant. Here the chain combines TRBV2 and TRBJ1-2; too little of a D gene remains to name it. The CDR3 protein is CASSERHESYGYTF. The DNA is TGTGCCAGCAGCGAACGACACGAGAGCTATGGCTACACCTTC.